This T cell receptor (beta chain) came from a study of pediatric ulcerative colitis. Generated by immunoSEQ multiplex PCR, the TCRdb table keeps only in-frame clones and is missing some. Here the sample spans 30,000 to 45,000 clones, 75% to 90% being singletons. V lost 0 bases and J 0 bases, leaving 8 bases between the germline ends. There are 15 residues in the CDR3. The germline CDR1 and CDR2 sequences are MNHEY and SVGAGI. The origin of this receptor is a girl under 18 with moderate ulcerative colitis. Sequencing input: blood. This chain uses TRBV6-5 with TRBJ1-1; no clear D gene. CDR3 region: CASSYSLPMNTEAFF. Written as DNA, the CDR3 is TGTGCCAGCAGTTACTCGCTCCCCATGAACACTGAAGCTTTCTTT.